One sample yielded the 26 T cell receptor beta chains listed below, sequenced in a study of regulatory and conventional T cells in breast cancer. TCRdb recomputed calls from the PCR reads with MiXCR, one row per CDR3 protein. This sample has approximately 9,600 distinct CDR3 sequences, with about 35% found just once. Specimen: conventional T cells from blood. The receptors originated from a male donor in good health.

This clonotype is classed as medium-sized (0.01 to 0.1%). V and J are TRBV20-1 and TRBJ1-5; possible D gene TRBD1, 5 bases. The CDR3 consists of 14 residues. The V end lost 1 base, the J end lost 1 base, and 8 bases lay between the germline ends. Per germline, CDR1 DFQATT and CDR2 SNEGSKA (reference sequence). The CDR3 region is CSARAQGSNQPQHF. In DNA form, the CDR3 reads TGCAGTGCTAGAGCCCAGGGCAGCAATCAGCCCCAGCATTTT.

CDR3 region: CASSPTGTKQETQYF. The CDR3, as DNA: TGCGCCAGCAGCCCCACCGGGACTAAGCAAGAGACCCAGTACTTC. This chain connects TRBV4-3 to TRBJ2-5; 7 bases are a match to TRBD2. J lost 2 bases, V lost 4 bases, and 7 bases had no gene match. Germline V lookup: CDR1 LGHNA, CDR2 YSLEER. The length of the CDR3 is 15 residues.

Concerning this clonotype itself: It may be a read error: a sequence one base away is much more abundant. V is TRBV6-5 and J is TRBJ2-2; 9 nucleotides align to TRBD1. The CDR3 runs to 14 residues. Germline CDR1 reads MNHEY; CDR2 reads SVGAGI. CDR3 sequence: CVSSRDRVGGELFF. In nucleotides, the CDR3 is TGTGTCAGCTCCCGGGACAGGGTTGGCGGGGAGCTGTTTTTT.

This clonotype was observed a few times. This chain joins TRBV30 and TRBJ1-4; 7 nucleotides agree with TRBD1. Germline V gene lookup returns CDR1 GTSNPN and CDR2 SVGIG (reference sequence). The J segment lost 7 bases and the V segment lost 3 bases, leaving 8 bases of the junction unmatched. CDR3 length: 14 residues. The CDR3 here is CAWSRRGLGEKLFF. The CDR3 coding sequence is TGTGCCTGGAGCCGGAGGGGGCTCGGTGAAAAACTGTTTTTT.

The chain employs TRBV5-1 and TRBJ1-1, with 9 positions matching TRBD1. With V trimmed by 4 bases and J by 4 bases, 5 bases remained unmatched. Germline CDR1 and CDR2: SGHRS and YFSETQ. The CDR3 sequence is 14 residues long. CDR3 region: CASSPATGGTEAFF. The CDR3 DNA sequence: TGCGCCAGCAGCCCGGCGACAGGGGGCACTGAAGCTTTCTTT.

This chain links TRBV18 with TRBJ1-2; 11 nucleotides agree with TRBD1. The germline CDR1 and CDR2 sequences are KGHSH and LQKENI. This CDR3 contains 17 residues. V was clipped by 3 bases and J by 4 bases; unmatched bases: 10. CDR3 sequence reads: CASSPDPGQGAVYGYTF. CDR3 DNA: TGTGCCAGCTCACCCGATCCTGGACAGGGGGCTGTCTATGGCTACACCTTC.

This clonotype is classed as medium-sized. The DNA for the CDR3 is TGTGCCAGCACCCCAGGGGATCGATCCTACAATGAGCAGTTCTTC. Amino acids: CASTPGDRSYNEQFF. The chain uses TRBV6-2 or TRBV6-3 and TRBJ2-1, with TRBD1 as a possible D gene (6 bases). CDR1 is MNHEY and CDR2 is SVGEGT in the germline V gene. V shed 7 bases and J shed 1 base, with 14 bases lying between them. This CDR3 has 15 residues.

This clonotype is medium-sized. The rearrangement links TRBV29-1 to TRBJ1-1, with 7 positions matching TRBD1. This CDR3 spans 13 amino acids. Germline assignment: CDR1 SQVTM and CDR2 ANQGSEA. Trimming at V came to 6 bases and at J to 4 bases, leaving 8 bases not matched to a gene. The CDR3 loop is CSVYRGRGTEAFF. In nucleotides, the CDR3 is TGCAGCGTATACAGGGGACGGGGCACTGAAGCTTTCTTT.

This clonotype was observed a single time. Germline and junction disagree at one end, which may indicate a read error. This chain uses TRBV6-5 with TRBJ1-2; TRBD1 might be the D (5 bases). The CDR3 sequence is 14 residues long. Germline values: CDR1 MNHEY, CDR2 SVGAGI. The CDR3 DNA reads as TGTGCCAGCTCCCGAAAGGGGTGGGACTATGGCTACGCCTTC. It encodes CASSRKGWDYGYAF.

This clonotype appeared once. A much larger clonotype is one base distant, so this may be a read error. The DNA for the CDR3 is TGCGCCAGCAGCTCGGGGGCCCATGGCTACACCTTC. It translates to CASSSGAHGYTF. This chain connects TRBV5-1 to TRBJ1-2; a possible D gene is TRBD1 (6 bases). This CDR3 comprises 12 residues. The V and J ends lost 3 bases and 6 bases respectively, with 9 bases between them. Looked up from germline, CDR1 is SGHRS and CDR2 is YFSETQ.

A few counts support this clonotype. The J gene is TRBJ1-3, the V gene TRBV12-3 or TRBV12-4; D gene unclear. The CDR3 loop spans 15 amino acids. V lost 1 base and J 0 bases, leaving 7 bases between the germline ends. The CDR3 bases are TGTGCCAGCAGTTTAGACGGGAGCTCTGGAAACACCATATATTTT. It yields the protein CASSLDGSSGNTIYF.

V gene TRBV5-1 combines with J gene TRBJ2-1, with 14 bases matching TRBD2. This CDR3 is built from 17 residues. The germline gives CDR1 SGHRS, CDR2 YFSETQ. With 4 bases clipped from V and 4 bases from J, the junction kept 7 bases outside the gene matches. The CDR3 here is CASSPGTSGGLYNEQFF. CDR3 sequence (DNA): TGCGCCAGCAGCCCCGGGACTAGCGGGGGCCTATACAATGAGCAGTTCTTC.

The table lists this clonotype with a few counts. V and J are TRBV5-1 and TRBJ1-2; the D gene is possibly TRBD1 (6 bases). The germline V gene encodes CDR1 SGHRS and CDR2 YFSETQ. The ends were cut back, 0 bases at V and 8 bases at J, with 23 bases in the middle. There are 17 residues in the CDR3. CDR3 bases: TGCGCCAGCAGCTTGGAGGGGACAAGGCCACCAGGTGGGGGCTACACCTTC. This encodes CASSLEGTRPPGGGYTF.

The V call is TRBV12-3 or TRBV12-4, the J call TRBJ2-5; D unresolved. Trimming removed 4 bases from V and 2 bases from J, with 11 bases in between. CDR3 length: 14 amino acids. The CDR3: CASSSAGSQETQYF. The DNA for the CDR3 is TGTGCCAGCAGTTCGGCAGGTTCTCAAGAGACCCAGTACTTC.

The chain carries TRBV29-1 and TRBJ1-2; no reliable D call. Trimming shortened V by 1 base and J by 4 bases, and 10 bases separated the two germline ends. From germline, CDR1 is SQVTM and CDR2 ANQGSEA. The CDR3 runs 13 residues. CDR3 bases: TGCAGCGTTGAAGGAGGCAGCCTCTATGGCTACACCTTC. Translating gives CSVEGGSLYGYTF.

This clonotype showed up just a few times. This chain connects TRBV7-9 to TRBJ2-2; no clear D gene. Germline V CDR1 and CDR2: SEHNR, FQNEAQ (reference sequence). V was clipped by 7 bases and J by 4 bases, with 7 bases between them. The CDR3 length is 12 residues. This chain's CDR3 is CASISVTGELFF. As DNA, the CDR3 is TGTGCCAGCATCTCGGTCACCGGGGAGCTGTTTTTT.

CDR3 in DNA: TGCGCCAGCAGCCGAGGCGGGTTCACAGATACGCAGTATTTT. This gives the protein CASSRGGFTDTQYF. The chain carries TRBV5-1 and TRBJ2-3, with D maybe TRBD2 (5 bases). The CDR3 totals 14 residues. Per germline, CDR1 SGHRS and CDR2 YFSETQ. V lost 4 bases to trimming and J lost 2 bases, with 11 bases between them.

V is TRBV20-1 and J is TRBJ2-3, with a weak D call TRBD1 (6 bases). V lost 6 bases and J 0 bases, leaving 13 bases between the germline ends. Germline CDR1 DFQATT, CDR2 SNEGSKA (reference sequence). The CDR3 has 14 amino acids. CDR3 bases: TGCAGTGCGCTTACCAGGGGAAGCACAGATACGCAGTATTTT. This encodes CSALTRGSTDTQYF.

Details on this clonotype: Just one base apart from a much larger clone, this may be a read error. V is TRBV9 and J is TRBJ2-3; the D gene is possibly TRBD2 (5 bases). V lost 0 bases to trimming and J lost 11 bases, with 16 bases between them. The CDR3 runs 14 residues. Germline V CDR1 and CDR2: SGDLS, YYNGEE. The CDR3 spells CASSVGRTLGGQYF. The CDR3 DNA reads TGTGCCAGCAGCGTAGGTCGGACTCTCGGCGGGCAGTATTTT.

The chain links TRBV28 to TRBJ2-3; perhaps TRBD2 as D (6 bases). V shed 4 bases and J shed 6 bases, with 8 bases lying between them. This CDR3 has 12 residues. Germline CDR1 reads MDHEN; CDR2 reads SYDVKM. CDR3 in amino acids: CASSSSEDTQYF. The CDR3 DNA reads TGTGCCAGCAGTTCTAGCGAGGATACGCAGTATTTT.

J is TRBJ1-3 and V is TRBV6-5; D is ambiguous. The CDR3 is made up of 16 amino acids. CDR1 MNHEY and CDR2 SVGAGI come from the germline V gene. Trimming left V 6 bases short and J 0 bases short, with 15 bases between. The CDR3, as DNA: TGTGCCAGCAGACAAAGGGCGGGCTTCTCTGGAAACACCATATATTTT. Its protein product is CASRQRAGFSGNTIYF.

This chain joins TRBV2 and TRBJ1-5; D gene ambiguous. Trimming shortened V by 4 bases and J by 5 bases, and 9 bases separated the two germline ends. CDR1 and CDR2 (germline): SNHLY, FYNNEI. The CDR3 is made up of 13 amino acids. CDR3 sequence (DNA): TGTGCCAGCAGTGTTCGTGGAGATCAGCCCCAGCATTTT. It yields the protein CASSVRGDQPQHF.

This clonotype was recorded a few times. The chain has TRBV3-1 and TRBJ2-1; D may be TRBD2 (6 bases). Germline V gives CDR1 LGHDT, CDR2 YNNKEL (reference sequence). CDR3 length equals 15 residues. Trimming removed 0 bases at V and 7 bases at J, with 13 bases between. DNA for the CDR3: TGTGCCAGCAGCCAAGAAGGGAGTAGCGGTAATGAGCAGTTCTTC. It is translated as CASSQEGSSGNEQFF.

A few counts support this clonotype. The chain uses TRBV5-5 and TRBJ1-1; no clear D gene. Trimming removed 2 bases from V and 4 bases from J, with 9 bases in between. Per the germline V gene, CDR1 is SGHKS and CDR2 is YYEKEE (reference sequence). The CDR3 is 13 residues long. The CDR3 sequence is CASSLGPATEAFF. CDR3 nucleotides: TGTGCCAGCAGCTTAGGGCCAGCCACTGAAGCTTTCTTT.

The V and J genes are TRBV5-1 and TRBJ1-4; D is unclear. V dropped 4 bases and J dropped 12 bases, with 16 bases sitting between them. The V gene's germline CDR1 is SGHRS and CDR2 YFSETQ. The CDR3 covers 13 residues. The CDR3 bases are TGCGCCAGCAGCCTCGGACTTAGAGAAGAACTGTTTTTT. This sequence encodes CASSLGLREELFF.

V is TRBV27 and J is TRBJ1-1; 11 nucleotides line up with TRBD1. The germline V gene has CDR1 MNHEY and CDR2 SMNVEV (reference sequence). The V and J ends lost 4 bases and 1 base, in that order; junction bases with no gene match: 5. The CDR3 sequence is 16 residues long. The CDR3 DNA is TGTGCCAGCAGTTCGGGACAGGGGGTGGAGAACACTGAAGCTTTCTTT. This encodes CASSSGQGVENTEAFF.